These 4 T cell receptor beta chains originate from one sample sequenced in a study of cytomegalovirus exposure and HLA in healthy donors. Produced via immunoSEQ multiplex PCR; TCRdb's table is partial and in-frame only. The sample has about 360,000 clones, just over 85% seen once. Specimen: PBMCs. The receptors stem from a woman between 18 and 30 years old in good health and CMV-seronegative.

This clone was counted a few times. V and J are TRBV6-6 and TRBJ2-5, with D possibly matching TRBD2 (6 bases). Germline CDR1 reads MNHNY; CDR2 reads SVGAGI (reference sequence). The CDR3 contains 15 residues. V was pared by 6 bases and J by 6 bases, with 20 bases between. The CDR3 DNA is TGTGCCAGCAGCCCCGTAGCGGTAGGGCTAAAGACCCAGTACTTC. This encodes CASSPVAVGLKTQYF.

The rearrangement uses TRBV5-1 and TRBJ2-1, with D hard to call. The CDR3 totals 16 residues. Germline lookup yields CDR1 SGHRS and CDR2 YFSETQ. V was clipped by 0 bases and J by 7 bases, with 17 bases between them. CDR3 protein: CASSLASTRLRNEQFF. As DNA, the CDR3 is TGCGCCAGCAGCTTGGCCTCGACTCGTTTGCGGAATGAGCAGTTCTTC.

The rearrangement uses TRBV5-4 and TRBJ1-1, with D hard to call. The CDR3 sequence is 14 residues long. Looked up from germline, CDR1 is SGHNT and CDR2 is YYREEE (reference sequence). V lost 3 bases and J 4 bases, leaving 13 bases between the germline ends. This chain's CDR3 is CASSSGGDGTEAFF. The CDR3 nucleotides are TGTGCCAGCAGCTCCGGAGGAGATGGCACTGAAGCTTTCTTT.

J is TRBJ2-1 and V is TRBV4-1; possibly TRBD2 for D (6 bases). The CDR3 runs to 16 residues. Trimming removed 2 bases at V and 0 bases at J, with 11 bases between. Per germline, CDR1 MGHRA and CDR2 YSYEKL. The CDR3: CASSQLALSSYNEQFF. Written as DNA, the CDR3 is TGCGCCAGCAGCCAACTAGCGTTGAGCTCCTACAATGAGCAGTTCTTC.